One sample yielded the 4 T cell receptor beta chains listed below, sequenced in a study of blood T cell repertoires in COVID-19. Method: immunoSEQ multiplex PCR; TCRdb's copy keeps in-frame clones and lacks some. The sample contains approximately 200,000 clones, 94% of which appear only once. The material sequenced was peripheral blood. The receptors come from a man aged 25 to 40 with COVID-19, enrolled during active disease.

The CDR3 loop is CASRGGINTGELFF. The CDR3 nucleotides read TGTGCCAGCAGAGGAGGGATTAACACCGGGGAGCTGTTTTTT. This chain links TRBV7-9 with TRBJ2-2, with TRBD2 as a possible D gene (6 bases). Germline lookup yields CDR1 SEHNR and CDR2 FQNEAQ (reference sequence). Trimming stripped 6 bases from V and 2 bases from J, with 10 bases between. This CDR3 has 14 amino acids.

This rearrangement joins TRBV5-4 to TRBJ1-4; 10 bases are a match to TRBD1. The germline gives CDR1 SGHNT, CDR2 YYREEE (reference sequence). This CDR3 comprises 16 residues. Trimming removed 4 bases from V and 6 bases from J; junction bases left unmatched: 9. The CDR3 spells CASSPRQGARDEKLFF. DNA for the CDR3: TGTGCCAGCAGCCCCAGACAGGGGGCGCGGGATGAAAAACTGTTTTTT.

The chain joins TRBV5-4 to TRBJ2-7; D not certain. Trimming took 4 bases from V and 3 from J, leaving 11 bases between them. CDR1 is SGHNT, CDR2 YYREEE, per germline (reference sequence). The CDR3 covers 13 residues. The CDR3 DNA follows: TGTGCCAGCAGCGGCCCCACGTTCTACGAGCAGTACTTC. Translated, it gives CASSGPTFYEQYF.

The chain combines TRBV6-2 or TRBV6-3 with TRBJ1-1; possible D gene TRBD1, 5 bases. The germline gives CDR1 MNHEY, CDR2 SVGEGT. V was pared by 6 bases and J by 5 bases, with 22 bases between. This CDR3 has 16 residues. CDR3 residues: CASSPWGRIEWTEAFF. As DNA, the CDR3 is TGTGCCAGCAGCCCTTGGGGGAGGATTGAGTGGACTGAAGCTTTCTTT.